These 22 T cell receptor beta chains were all obtained from the same sample, sequenced in a study of blood T cell repertoires in COVID-19. Assay used: immunoSEQ multiplex PCR; TCRdb lists only in-frame clones, some missing. Of about 260,000 clones detected, 84% appear once; the ten largest clones hold around 4.1%. Sequenced input: PBMCs or T cells enriched from blood (not recorded which). The receptors shown here come from a man in his thirties or forties with acute COVID-19.

This sequence joins TRBV27 and TRBJ2-2, with 11 positions matching TRBD2. Per germline, CDR1 MNHEY and CDR2 SMNVEV (reference sequence). The CDR3 runs 16 residues. Trimming took 8 bases from V and 2 from J; bases not matched to a gene: 7. CDR3 sequence: CASSSGLAGNTGELFF. The CDR3 nucleotides are TGTGCCAGCTCATCCGGACTAGCGGGTAACACCGGGGAGCTGTTTTTT.

V usage is TRBV29-1 and J usage is TRBJ2-1, with TRBD2 as a possible D gene (6 bases). V dropped 0 bases and J dropped 9 bases, with 12 bases sitting between them. The CDR3 is made up of 13 amino acids. The germline gives CDR1 SQVTM, CDR2 ANQGSEA. Here the CDR3 reads CSVEDRSGLEQFF. In DNA form, the CDR3 reads TGCAGCGTTGAAGATCGAAGCGGGCTTGAGCAGTTCTTC.

V usage is TRBV19 and J usage is TRBJ1-5; 10 bases are a match to TRBD1. The CDR3 consists of 14 residues. The germline CDR1 and CDR2 sequences are LNHDA and SQIVND (reference sequence). V lost 8 bases, J lost 3 bases, and 4 bases stayed unmatched. The CDR3 reads CASAGTGANQPQHF. CDR3 coding DNA: TGTGCCAGTGCCGGGACAGGGGCCAATCAGCCCCAGCATTTT.

The CDR3 sequence: CASSLAGGGTNEKLFF. DNA for the CDR3: TGTGCCAGCAGCTTGGCAGGGGGAGGCACTAATGAAAAACTGTTTTTT. The genes are TRBV7-2 and TRBJ1-4, with 7 nucleotides matching TRBD1. The germline V gene encodes CDR1 SGHTA and CDR2 FQGNSA. The CDR3 runs to 16 residues. Trimming at V came to 3 bases and at J to 2 bases, leaving 6 bases not matched to a gene. Full variable domain (remainder filled in from reference TRBV7-2 and TRBJ1-4): GAGVSQSPSNKVTEKGKDVELRCDPISGHTALYWYRQSLGQGLEFLIYFQGNSAPDKSGLPSDRFSAERTGGSVSTLTIQRTQQEDSAVYLCASSLAGGGTNEKLFFGSGTQLSVL.

The V gene is TRBV4-2, the J gene TRBJ2-2, with 12 bases fitting TRBD2. The germline gives CDR1 LGHNA, CDR2 YNFKEQ. The CDR3 runs to 19 residues. The J segment lost 0 bases and the V segment lost 4 bases, leaving 9 bases of the junction unmatched. CDR3 sequence reads: CASSREGPSGGANTGELFF. The CDR3 nucleotides are TGTGCCAGCAGCCGGGAAGGCCCTAGCGGGGGGGCGAACACCGGGGAGCTGTTTTTT.

The CDR3 loop is CATSDFEAGEVYEQYV. The CDR3 DNA reads TGTGCCACCAGTGATTTCGAAGCGGGAGAGGTCTACGAGCAGTACGTC. The chain couples TRBV24-1 to TRBJ2-7, with 8 bases identical to TRBD2. The CDR3 spans 16 residues. Germline trimming cut 1 base from V and 3 bases from J; bases unmatched to any gene: 7. The V gene's germline CDR1 is KGHDR and CDR2 SFDVKD.

This clone is categorized as medium-sized. The V call is TRBV6-5, the J call TRBJ1-5; D gene uncertain. V lost 0 bases and J lost 2, with 8 bases in between. Germline CDR1 MNHEY, CDR2 SVGAGI. CDR3 length: 15 amino acids. CDR3 amino acids: CASSYSLRGNQPQHF. Here the CDR3 DNA reads TGTGCCAGCAGTTACTCGTTACGGGGCAATCAGCCCCAGCATTTT.

CDR3 in amino acids: CASSPTQQGIGYTF. Here the CDR3 DNA reads TGTGCCAGCAGCCCGACGCAACAGGGCATCGGCTACACCTTC. The rearrangement links TRBV5-4 to TRBJ1-2; possibly TRBD1 for D (6 bases). CDR1 SGHNT and CDR2 YYREEE come from the germline V gene (reference sequence). CDR3 length: 14 residues. Deletions cut 4 bases from V and 8 bases from J, with 18 bases between.

The genes are TRBV5-6 and TRBJ2-7; 9 bases agree with TRBD1. Germline V gene sequence: CDR1 SGHDT, CDR2 YYEEEE. The length of the CDR3 is 15 residues. V lost 3 bases and J lost 6; bases outside the gene matches: 10. This chain's CDR3 is CASSYRGRDPSEQYV. The CDR3 region has the DNA TGTGCCAGCAGCTACAGGGGGCGAGATCCCTCCGAGCAGTACGTC.

The chain employs TRBV20-1 and TRBJ2-3, with TRBD1 identical over 7 bases. Trimming at V came to 3 bases and at J to 4 bases, leaving 4 bases not matched to a gene. There are 13 residues in the CDR3. CDR1 DFQATT and CDR2 SNEGSKA come from the germline V gene (reference sequence). The CDR3 region has the DNA TGCAGTGCTAGTAAGGGGGCCCCAGATACGCAGTATTTT. Encoded protein: CSASKGAPDTQYF.

CDR3 coding DNA: TGTGCCAGCAGTTTCCCTATACAGGTCTTTAATTCACCCCTCCACTTT. Its protein product is CASSFPIQVFNSPLHF. The chain links TRBV2 to TRBJ1-6, with D perhaps matching TRBD1 (5 bases). Germline V gene sequence: CDR1 SNHLY, CDR2 FYNNEI. CDR3 length: 16 amino acids. Trimming removed 5 bases from V and 6 bases from J, with 17 bases in between. The variable domain in full, completed from reference TRBV2 and TRBJ1-6, reads EPEVTQTPSHQVTQMGQEVILRCVPISNHLYFYWYRQILGQKVEFLVSFYNNEISEKSEIFDDQFSVERPDGSNFTLKIRSTKLEDSAMYFCASSFPIQVFNSPLHFGNGTRLTVT.

This clone has a single count. The chain recombines TRBV28 with TRBJ2-7; perhaps TRBD2 as D (7 bases). In germline, CDR1 is MDHEN, CDR2 SYDVKM. The V end lost 6 bases, the J end lost 5 bases, and 17 bases lay between the germline ends. The CDR3 extends over 14 amino acids. CDR3 bases: TGTGCCAGCAGCCCGCGGGGGCGGGTGGACGAGCAGTACGTC. Translation gives CASSPRGRVDEQYV.

This clone has a single count. The V call is TRBV9, the J call TRBJ2-2; 7 bases align to TRBD2. The V gene end was trimmed by 0 bases and the J gene end by 3 bases; junction bases not matched to a gene: 5. CDR1 and CDR2 from the germline V gene are SGDLS and YYNGEE. The CDR3 loop spans 16 amino acids. CDR3 sequence reads: CASSVGAGRDTGELFF. Here the CDR3 DNA reads TGTGCCAGCAGCGTAGGGGCAGGGAGGGACACCGGGGAGCTGTTTTTT. Drawing the rest from reference TRBV9 and TRBJ2-2, the complete variable domain is DSGVTQTPKHLITATGQRVTLRCSPRSGDLSVYWYQQSLDQGLQFLIQYYNGEERAKGNILERFSAQQFPDLHSELNLSSLELGDSALYFCASSVGAGRDTGELFFGEGSRLTVL.

This chain uses TRBV7-9 with TRBJ2-4, with no clear D. Germline CDR1 reads SEHNR; CDR2 reads FQNEAQ (reference sequence). The V and J ends lost 5 bases and 6 bases respectively, with 5 bases between them. The CDR3 totals 11 residues. This CDR3 is CASSERNIQYF. The CDR3 nucleotides are TGTGCCAGCAGCGAGAGAAACATTCAGTACTTC.

This clone was seen at least ten times. V is TRBV7-2 and J is TRBJ1-2; D remains unclear. The length of the CDR3 is 14 residues. V shed 3 bases and J shed 0 bases, with 8 bases lying between them. CDR1 and CDR2 (germline): SGHTA, FQGNSA. The CDR3 spells CASSFSGPNYGYTF. CDR3 DNA sequence: TGTGCCAGCAGCTTTTCCGGTCCTAACTATGGCTACACCTTC. Based on the CDR3 plus reference TRBV7-2 and TRBJ1-2, the full variable domain is GAGVSQSPSNKVTEKGKDVELRCDPISGHTALYWYRQSLGQGLEFLIYFQGNSAPDKSGLPSDRFSAERTGGSVSTLTIQRTQQEDSAVYLCASSFSGPNYGYTFGSGTRLTVV.

Ten or more counts support this clone. The V and J genes are TRBV20-1 and TRBJ2-5; D unclear. CDR1 DFQATT and CDR2 SNEGSKA come from the germline V gene (reference sequence). Trimming shortened V by 7 bases and J by 3 bases, and 6 bases separated the two germline ends. CDR3 length equals 10 residues. CDR3 in amino acids: CSGFKETQYF. CDR3 DNA sequence: TGCAGTGGTTTTAAAGAGACCCAGTACTTC.

CDR3 loop: CAGRTGVGELFF. DNA of the CDR3: TGTGCCGGGAGGACAGGGGTCGGGGAGCTGTTTTTT. The V gene is TRBV6-5, the J gene TRBJ2-2; 9 bases agree with TRBD1. The junction had 5 bases not matched to a gene; V was cut back by 11 bases and J by 7 bases. Germline V CDR1 and CDR2: MNHEY, SVGAGI. This CDR3 has 12 amino acids.

This chain connects TRBV30 to TRBJ1-5; tentatively, D is TRBD1 (5 bases). The CDR3 runs to 13 residues. The germline V gene encodes CDR1 GTSNPN and CDR2 SVGIG (reference sequence). V lost 3 bases and J 4 bases, leaving 10 bases between the germline ends. Written as DNA, the CDR3 is TGTGCCTGGAGACAAGACAGTAATCAGCCCCAGCATTTT. This encodes CAWRQDSNQPQHF.

Many counts were recorded for this clone. This CDR3 is also generated by other DNA sequences in the sample. As DNA, the CDR3 is TGTGCCAGCAGACCACAGGCTTCGAACACTGAAGCTTTCTTT. This codes for CASRPQASNTEAFF. This chain joins TRBV2 and TRBJ1-1; D is possibly TRBD1 (5 bases). Germline assignment: CDR1 SNHLY and CDR2 FYNNEI. Trimming removed 6 bases at V and 1 base at J, with 12 bases between. The CDR3 covers 14 residues.

The chain recombines TRBV28 with TRBJ1-1; no definite D call. The CDR3 spans 12 residues. Trimming took off 6 bases at V and 4 bases at J, with 9 bases between the two ends. Looked up from germline, CDR1 is MDHEN and CDR2 is SYDVKM. CDR3 sequence: CASRRLPTEAFF. The CDR3 coding sequence is TGTGCCAGCAGGAGACTGCCCACTGAAGCTTTCTTT.

As for this clone: Other nucleotide sequences from this sample produce the same CDR3. The rearrangement links TRBV7-8 to TRBJ2-2; D is perhaps TRBD2 (7 bases). Germline loops: CDR1 SGHVS, CDR2 FQNEAQ. The CDR3 is 16 residues long. V was pared by 1 base and J by 6 bases, with 15 bases between. The CDR3 DNA reads TGTGCCAGCAGCTTAGTTGGCGGGGGCCTCGCCGGGGAGCTGTTTTTT. Protein: CASSLVGGGLAGELFF.

This clone has only a few counts. CDR3 in amino acids: CASSEAGGLATNEKLFF. CDR3 DNA: TGTGCCAGCTCCGAGGCAGGAGGGCTCGCAACTAATGAAAAACTGTTTTTT. This chain joins TRBV3-1 (or the pseudogene TRBV3-2) and TRBJ1-4; unclear D gene. V lost 8 bases to trimming and J lost 0 bases, with 19 bases between them. Per germline, CDR1 LGHDT and CDR2 YNNKEL (reference sequence). The CDR3 extends over 17 amino acids.